The 4 T cell receptor beta chains reported below all come from one sample, sequenced in a study of molecular identifiers for immune sequencing clone quantification. Each CDR3 protein gets one entry after TCRdb re-called the PCR reads with MiXCR. The table shows 85,000 to 100,000 distinct CDR3 sequences, with roughly 24% occurring only once. Sample: naive CD8+ T cells from blood, with Jurkat cell RNA spiked in. Subset defined: FACS-sorted CD8+CD4-CCR7+CD45RA+ naive T cells. Receptors were obtained from a human donor in good health. Some libraries in this study had Jurkat cell RNA spiked in.

A remark on this clonotype: A much larger clone sits a single nucleotide away, making a read error possible. The final CDR3 position lacks the conserved phenylalanine or tryptophan, pointing to a likely read error. The chain is built from TRBV4-3 and TRBJ2-7; D assignment may be TRBD1 or TRBD2 (5 bases each). The CDR3 is 14 residues long. Germline loops: CDR1 LGHNA, CDR2 YSLEER. V gave up 4 bases and J gave up 1 base, with 11 bases separating them. The CDR3 nucleotides are TGCGCCAGCAGCCGAGGGGTAGGATCCTACGAGCAGTACTCC. Residues: CASSRGVGSYEQYS.

Remarks on this clonotype: A read error is possible here, since a much larger clone lies one base away. This chain joins TRBV27 and TRBJ2-1; 13 nucleotides agree with TRBD2. Per germline, CDR1 MNHEY and CDR2 SMNVEV (reference sequence). The CDR3 runs to 16 residues. J gave up 8 bases and V 8 bases, and 12 bases lay outside the gene matches. The CDR3 sequence: CASCSLLAGGLDEQFF. The CDR3 DNA follows: TGTGCCAGCTGTTCGTTACTAGCGGGGGGGCTGGATGAGCAGTTCTTC.

As concerns this clonotype: One junction end does not reproduce the germline sequence, and a read error may be involved. The DNA for the CDR3 is TGTGCCAGCAGTAACCCGGGACTAGCGACCCAAGAGCCCCAGTACTTC. This encodes CASSNPGLATQEPQYF. This chain connects TRBV6-2 or TRBV6-3 to TRBJ2-5, with 10 bases matching TRBD2. CDR1 and CDR2 from the germline V gene are MNHEY and SVGEGT. The CDR3 contains 16 residues.

This clonotype was seen many times. A much larger clone lies a single base off, so this may be a read error. The chain links TRBV7-2 to TRBJ2-3; no firm D call. With 5 bases removed from V and 4 bases from J, the gap between germline ends came to 22 bases. CDR1 SGHTA and CDR2 FQGNSA come from the germline V gene. The CDR3 covers 17 residues. The CDR3, as DNA: TGTGCCAGCAGCCCAAATCCTCAAGTACTGGGCTCAGATACGCAGTATTTT. It codes for CASSPNPQVLGSDTQYF.